The next 23 T cell receptor beta chains were all read from a single sample in a study of blood T cell repertoires in COVID-19. Data came from immunoSEQ multiplex PCR; TCRdb stores just in-frame clones and leaves some out. The top ten hold approximately 4% of the sample, which has roughly 250,000 clones, around four fifths seen once. What was sequenced was PBMCs or T cells enriched from blood (not recorded which). These receptors were taken from a woman aged 40-49 years who had been exposed to COVID-19.

V usage is TRBV11-2 and J usage is TRBJ2-1; TRBD1 matches at 9 bases. The CDR3 has 15 amino acids. The germline CDR1 and CDR2 sequences are SGHAT and FQNNGV. J lost 8 bases, V lost 2 bases, and 7 bases had no gene match. Here the CDR3 reads CASSLKGDRVDEQFF. The DNA for the CDR3 is TGTGCCAGCAGCTTAAAAGGGGACAGGGTAGATGAGCAGTTCTTC.

The chain couples TRBV24-1 to TRBJ1-2; TRBD1 is a possible D gene (5 bases). The CDR3 spans 14 residues. CDR1 and CDR2 from the germline V gene are KGHDR and SFDVKD. V was shortened by 4 bases and J by 2 bases, with 10 bases between the two germline ends. The CDR3 region has the DNA TGTGCCACCAGTGAACGCGGGACCAACTATGGCTACACCTTC. It encodes CATSERGTNYGYTF.

A few counts support this clone. V is TRBV6-2 or TRBV6-3 and J is TRBJ1-2; D unclear. Germline V gene data show CDR1 as MNHEY and CDR2 as SVGEGT. This CDR3 spans 15 amino acids. V was trimmed by 2 bases and J by 1 base, leaving 11 bases between them. The CDR3 DNA reads TGTGCCAGCAGTTACGGGAGCAGTAGTAACTATGGCTACACCTTC. This sequence encodes CASSYGSSSNYGYTF.

This clone came up once. The junction and the germline gene differ at one end; a read error may be behind it. V and J are TRBV19 and TRBJ2-2; D possibly corresponds to TRBD2 (5 bases). This CDR3 spans 14 amino acids. Germline CDR1 reads LNHDA; CDR2 reads SQIVND (reference sequence). This chain's CDR3 is CASSARRNSGELFF. For the CDR3, the DNA is TGTGCCAGTAGTGCCAGGAGGAACAGCGGGGAGCTGTTTTTT.

The V call is TRBV28, the J call TRBJ1-1; D is uncertain. Trimming stripped 5 bases from V and 4 bases from J, with 11 bases between. CDR3 length: 13 residues. CDR1 and CDR2 from the germline V gene are MDHEN and SYDVKM. The CDR3 protein is CASSPPGSTEAFF. CDR3 bases: TGTGCCAGCAGTCCCCCGGGGAGCACTGAAGCTTTCTTT.

This clone has a single count. The rearrangement joins TRBV7-2 to TRBJ2-5; the D gene is possibly TRBD2 (5 bases). This CDR3 has 15 amino acids. V lost 5 bases to trimming and J lost 2 bases, with 15 bases between them. From germline, CDR1 is SGHTA and CDR2 FQGNSA. As DNA, the CDR3 is TGTGCCAGCAGCCCTGGTGCGACGGGGCAAGAGACCCAGTACTTC. Translation gives CASSPGATGQETQYF.

This chain links TRBV9 with TRBJ1-1, with 8 bases matching TRBD1. Per germline, CDR1 SGDLS and CDR2 YYNGEE. Trimming cost V 2 bases and J 7 bases; bases outside gene matches: 4. This CDR3 spans 13 amino acids. Written as DNA, the CDR3 is TGTGCCAGCAGCGTGACAGGGGTGGGTGAAGCTTTCTTT. Its protein product is CASSVTGVGEAFF.

The rearrangement uses TRBV29-1 and TRBJ1-2, with D perhaps TRBD1 (6 bases). The CDR3 contains 13 residues. Germline CDR1 is SQVTM and CDR2 is ANQGSEA. V lost 1 base to trimming and J lost 7 bases, with 13 bases between them. This chain's CDR3 is CSVEATGRGGYTF. In nucleotides, the CDR3 is TGCAGCGTTGAAGCTACAGGGAGAGGTGGCTACACCTTC.

Ten or more counts support this clone. The CDR3 region has the DNA TGTGCCAGCAGCTTAGAGGTTAACACTGAAGCTTTCTTT. Protein sequence: CASSLEVNTEAFF. The rearrangement links TRBV5-8 to TRBJ1-1; D remains unclear. The germline V and J ends were trimmed by 2 bases and 2 bases, with 7 bases remaining between them. The CDR3 totals 13 residues. Germline CDR1 is SGHTS and CDR2 is YDEGEE.

The chain carries TRBV5-1 and TRBJ1-2; a possible D gene is TRBD1 (5 bases). The germline CDR1 and CDR2 sequences are SGHRS and YFSETQ. The germline V and J ends were trimmed by 4 bases and 7 bases, with 14 bases remaining between them. The CDR3 contains 13 residues. In DNA, the CDR3 is TGCGCCAGCAGCCTGACGGGGGGAGCTGGCTACACCTTC. Translating gives CASSLTGGAGYTF.

The chain recombines TRBV5-8 with TRBJ2-7; D might be TRBD2 (5 bases). This CDR3 spans 14 amino acids. Germline CDR1 reads SGHTS; CDR2 reads YDEGEE. The V end lost 2 bases, the J end lost 6 bases, and 15 bases lay between the germline ends. CDR3 sequence: CASSLDLGGGEQYF. CDR3 nucleotides: TGTGCCAGCAGCTTAGATTTAGGCGGAGGCGAGCAGTACTTC.

The chain is built from TRBV10-3 and TRBJ1-1; 7 bases fit TRBD1. This CDR3 has 17 amino acids. Germline CDR1 and CDR2: ENHRY and SYGVKD. Trimming removed 0 bases from V and 3 bases from J; junction bases left unmatched: 10. CDR3 DNA: TGTGCCATCAGTGAGTCGACTCTGGCAGGGGGTCACACTGAAGCTTTCTTT. Amino acids: CAISESTLAGGHTEAFF.

The rearrangement joins TRBV19 to TRBJ1-6; no clear D gene. Deletions cut 7 bases from V and 9 bases from J, with 13 bases between. This CDR3 region has 13 residues. The germline CDR1 and CDR2 sequences are LNHDA and SQIVND (reference sequence). This chain's CDR3 is CASTHTPGSPLHF. In DNA form, the CDR3 reads TGTGCCAGTACCCACACCCCGGGTTCACCCCTCCACTTT.

This clone showed up just once. The V gene is TRBV5-4, the J gene TRBJ2-5; 7 bases fit TRBD2. The J segment lost 2 bases and the V segment lost 2 bases, leaving 9 bases of the junction unmatched. The CDR3 covers 16 residues. Germline V gives CDR1 SGHNT, CDR2 YYREEE (reference sequence). The CDR3 DNA is TGTGCCAGCAGCTTTAGGGGCGGGGGTAGGCAAGAGACCCAGTACTTC. It yields the protein CASSFRGGGRQETQYF.

The gene calls are TRBV3-1 (or the pseudogene TRBV3-2) and TRBJ2-3, with D perhaps TRBD2 (6 bases). Trimming cost V 4 bases and J 4 bases, with 15 bases left between them. This CDR3 is 15 amino acids long. The germline V gene encodes CDR1 LGHDT and CDR2 YNNKEL (reference sequence). DNA of the CDR3: TGTGCCAGCAGCCCCAACGGAGGGGAAGCAGATACGCAGTATTTT. It yields the protein CASSPNGGEADTQYF.

The gene calls are TRBV6-5 and TRBJ1-2; D call uncertain. CDR1 is MNHEY and CDR2 is SVGAGI in the germline V gene. The CDR3 length is 15 residues. The ends were cut back, 2 bases at V and 4 bases at J, with 14 bases in the middle. The CDR3 DNA reads TGTGCCAGCAGTTACGGAGGGTCTCTTGGCTATGGCTACACCTTC. This sequence encodes CASSYGGSLGYGYTF.

J is TRBJ1-1 and V is TRBV7-6, with 9 bases identical to TRBD1. The CDR3 consists of 14 residues. Germline V gene lookup returns CDR1 SGHVS and CDR2 FNYEAQ. The J segment lost 7 bases and the V segment lost 2 bases, leaving 5 bases of the junction unmatched. The CDR3 loop reads CASSLRTGASEAFF. The CDR3 DNA sequence: TGTGCCAGCAGCTTACGGACAGGGGCCAGTGAAGCTTTCTTT.

The V gene is TRBV9, the J gene TRBJ1-4; D is undetermined. Germline lookup yields CDR1 SGDLS and CDR2 YYNGEE. This CDR3 comprises 14 residues. The V gene lost 4 bases and the J gene lost 3 bases, with 10 bases spanning the gap. CDR3 region: CASSPKSANEKLFF. As DNA, the CDR3 is TGTGCCAGCAGCCCCAAGTCGGCTAATGAAAAACTGTTTTTT. Combining the CDR3 with reference TRBV9 and TRBJ1-4 gives the whole variable domain DSGVTQTPKHLITATGQRVTLRCSPRSGDLSVYWYQQSLDQGLQFLIQYYNGEERAKGNILERFSAQQFPDLHSELNLSSLELGDSALYFCASSPKSANEKLFFGSGTQLSVL.

The CDR3 DNA sequence: TGTGCCAGCAGGCCGACAGGGAACTATGGCTACACCTTC. Translation gives CASRPTGNYGYTF. The chain combines TRBV12-3 or TRBV12-4 with TRBJ1-2, with 7 positions matching TRBD1. V was clipped by 6 bases and J by 2 bases; unmatched bases: 3. The length of the CDR3 is 13 residues.

This chain uses TRBV7-8 with TRBJ1-3; 7 bases are a match to TRBD1. Germline CDR1 is SGHVS and CDR2 is FQNEAQ. Losses at the gene ends were 6 bases for V and 6 bases for J; bases not matched to a gene: 14. The CDR3 loop spans 16 amino acids. Written as DNA, the CDR3 is TGTGCCAGCAGTCTTACGCGACAGGGTAACTTAAACACCATATATTTT. It codes for CASSLTRQGNLNTIYF.

The CDR3 DNA reads TGTGCCAGTAGTTACGGACAAGGCTTCAATCAGCCCCAGCATTTT. Encoded protein: CASSYGQGFNQPQHF. This sequence joins TRBV19 and TRBJ1-5; D is perhaps TRBD1 (5 bases). V lost 5 bases and J lost 3, with 14 bases in between. CDR3 size: 15 residues. CDR1 is LNHDA, CDR2 SQIVND, per germline (reference sequence).

This clone was seen a single time. The rearrangement uses TRBV7-2 and TRBJ1-4; D is uncertain. The CDR3 sequence is 15 residues long. CDR1 and CDR2 (germline): SGHTA, FQGNSA. Trimming stripped 5 bases from V and 0 bases from J, with 10 bases between. This CDR3 reads CASSLGRATNEKLFF. The CDR3 DNA follows: TGTGCCAGCAGCCTAGGACGGGCAACTAATGAAAAACTGTTTTTT.

This clone was seen once. The CDR3: CASRSTWLAGTQYF. As DNA, the CDR3 is TGTGCAAGTCGCTCGACCTGGTTGGCAGGTACGCAGTATTTT. The V and J genes are TRBV12-2 and TRBJ2-3; the D call TRBD1 from the table was never checked on the DNA. TRBV12-2 is designated a pseudogene. This CDR3 is 14 amino acids long.